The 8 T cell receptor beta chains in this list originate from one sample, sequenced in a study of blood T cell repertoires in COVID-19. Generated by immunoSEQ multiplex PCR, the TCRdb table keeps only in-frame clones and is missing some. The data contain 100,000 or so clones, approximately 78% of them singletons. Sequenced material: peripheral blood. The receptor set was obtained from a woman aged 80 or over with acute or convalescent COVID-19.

The CDR3 DNA follows: TGTGCCAGCAGGCAGCCTGCGGGACCTAGTAACCTCCACTTT. Encoded protein: CASRQPAGPSNLHF. This chain uses TRBV6-5 with TRBJ1-6; D might be TRBD1 (5 bases). The CDR3 totals 14 residues. V gave up 6 bases and J gave up 15 bases, with 21 bases separating them. CDR1 and CDR2 from the germline V gene are MNHEY and SVGAGI.

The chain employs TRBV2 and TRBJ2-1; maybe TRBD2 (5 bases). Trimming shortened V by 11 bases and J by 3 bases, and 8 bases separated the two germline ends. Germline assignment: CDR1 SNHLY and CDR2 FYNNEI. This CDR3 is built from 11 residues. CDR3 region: CAGRDYNEQFF. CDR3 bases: TGTGCCGGCCGGGACTACAATGAGCAGTTCTTC.

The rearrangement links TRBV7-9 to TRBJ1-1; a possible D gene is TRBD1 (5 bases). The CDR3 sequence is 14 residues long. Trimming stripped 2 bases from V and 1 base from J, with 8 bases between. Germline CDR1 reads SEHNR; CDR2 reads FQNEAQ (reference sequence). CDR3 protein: CASSLPTGNTEAFF. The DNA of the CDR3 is TGTGCCAGCAGCTTACCCACAGGGAACACTGAAGCTTTCTTT.

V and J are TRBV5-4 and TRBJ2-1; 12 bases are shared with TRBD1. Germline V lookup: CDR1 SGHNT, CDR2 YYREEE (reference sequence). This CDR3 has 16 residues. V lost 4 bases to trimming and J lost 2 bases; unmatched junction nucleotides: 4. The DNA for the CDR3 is TGTGCCAGCAGCCGGGGACAGGGGGCCACCTACAATGAGCAGTTCTTC. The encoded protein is CASSRGQGATYNEQFF.

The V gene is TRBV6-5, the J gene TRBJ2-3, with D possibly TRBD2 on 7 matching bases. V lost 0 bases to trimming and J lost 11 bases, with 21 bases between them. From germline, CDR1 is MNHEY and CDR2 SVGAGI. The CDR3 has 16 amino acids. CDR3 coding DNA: TGTGCCAGCAGTTACTCGGTTATTTCGGACAGCGGGGAGCAGTATTTT. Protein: CASSYSVISDSGEQYF.

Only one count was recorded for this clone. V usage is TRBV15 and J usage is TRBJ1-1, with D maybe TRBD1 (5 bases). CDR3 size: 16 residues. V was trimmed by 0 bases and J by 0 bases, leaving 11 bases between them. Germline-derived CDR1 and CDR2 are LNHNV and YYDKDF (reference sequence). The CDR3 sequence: CATSRDPGGMNTEAFF. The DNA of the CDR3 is TGTGCCACCAGCAGAGATCCGGGGGGGATGAACACTGAAGCTTTCTTT.

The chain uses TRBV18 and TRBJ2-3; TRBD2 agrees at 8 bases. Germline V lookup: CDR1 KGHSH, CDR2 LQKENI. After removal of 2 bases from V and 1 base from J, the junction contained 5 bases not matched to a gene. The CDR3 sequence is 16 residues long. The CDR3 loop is CASSPYTAGGTDTQYF. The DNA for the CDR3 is TGTGCCAGCTCACCATACACAGCGGGGGGCACAGATACGCAGTATTTT.

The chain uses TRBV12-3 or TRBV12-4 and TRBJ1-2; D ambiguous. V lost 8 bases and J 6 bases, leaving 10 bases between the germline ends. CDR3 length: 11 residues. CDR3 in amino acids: CASARENGYTF. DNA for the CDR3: TGTGCCAGCGCCCGAGAAAATGGCTACACCTTC.